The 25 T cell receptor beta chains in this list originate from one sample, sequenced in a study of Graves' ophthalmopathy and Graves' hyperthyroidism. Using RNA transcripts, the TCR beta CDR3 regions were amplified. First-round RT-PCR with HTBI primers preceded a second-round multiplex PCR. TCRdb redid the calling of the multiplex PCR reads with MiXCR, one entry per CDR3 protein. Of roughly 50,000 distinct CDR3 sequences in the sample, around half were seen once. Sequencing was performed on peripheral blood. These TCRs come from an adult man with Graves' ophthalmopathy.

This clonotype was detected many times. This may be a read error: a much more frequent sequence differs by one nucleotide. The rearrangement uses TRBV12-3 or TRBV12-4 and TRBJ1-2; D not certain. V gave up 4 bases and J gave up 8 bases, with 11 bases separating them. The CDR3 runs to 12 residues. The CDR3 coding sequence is TGTGCCAGCAGTTCTGGGGTTGGGGGCTACACCTTC. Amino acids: CASSSGVGGYTF.

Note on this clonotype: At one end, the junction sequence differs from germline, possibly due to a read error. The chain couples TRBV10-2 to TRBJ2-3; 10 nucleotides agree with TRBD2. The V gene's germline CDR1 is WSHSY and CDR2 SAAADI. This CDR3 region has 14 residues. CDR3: CACRGTSGTDTQYF. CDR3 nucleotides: TGCGCCTGCAGAGGGACTAGCGGCACAGATACGCAGTATTTT.

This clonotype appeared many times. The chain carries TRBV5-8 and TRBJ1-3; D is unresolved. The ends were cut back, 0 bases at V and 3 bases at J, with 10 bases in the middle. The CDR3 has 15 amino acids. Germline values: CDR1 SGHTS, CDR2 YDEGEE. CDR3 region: CASSLGGRGGNTIYF. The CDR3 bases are TGTGCCAGCAGCTTGGGGGGAAGAGGTGGAAACACCATATATTTT.

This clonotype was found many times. The CDR3 DNA follows: TGTGCCAGCAGTGCCGGGAGCTCAGATACGCAGTATTTT. Protein sequence: CASSAGSSDTQYF. The rearrangement uses TRBV6-4 and TRBJ2-3, with a possible D match to TRBD2 (6 bases). The V gene lost 4 bases and the J gene lost 4 bases, with 9 bases spanning the gap. Germline assignment: CDR1 MRHNA and CDR2 SNTAGT. This CDR3 has 13 residues.

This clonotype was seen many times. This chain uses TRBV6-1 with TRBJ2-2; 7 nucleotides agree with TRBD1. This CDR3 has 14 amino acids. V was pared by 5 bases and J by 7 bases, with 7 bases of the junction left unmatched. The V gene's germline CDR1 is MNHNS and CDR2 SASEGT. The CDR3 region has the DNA TGTGCCAGCAGTCTTGGGACAGATCACGGGGAGCTGTTTTTT. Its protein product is CASSLGTDHGELFF.

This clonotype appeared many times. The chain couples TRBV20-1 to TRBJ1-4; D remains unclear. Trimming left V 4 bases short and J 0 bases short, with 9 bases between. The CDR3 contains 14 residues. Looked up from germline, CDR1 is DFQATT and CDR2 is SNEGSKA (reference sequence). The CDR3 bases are TGCAGTGCTACATACCTTGCAACTAATGAAAAACTGTTTTTT. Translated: CSATYLATNEKLFF.

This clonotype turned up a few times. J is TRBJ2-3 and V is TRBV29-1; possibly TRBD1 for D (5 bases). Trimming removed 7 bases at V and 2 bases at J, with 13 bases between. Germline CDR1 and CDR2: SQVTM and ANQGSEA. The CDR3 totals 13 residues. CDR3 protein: CSGEGANTDTQYF. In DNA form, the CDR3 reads TGCAGCGGCGAAGGGGCCAACACAGATACGCAGTATTTT.

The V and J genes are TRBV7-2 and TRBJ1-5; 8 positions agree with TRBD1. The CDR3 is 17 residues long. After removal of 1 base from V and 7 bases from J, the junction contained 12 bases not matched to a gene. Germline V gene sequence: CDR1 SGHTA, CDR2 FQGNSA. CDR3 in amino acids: CASSLVTGAGYEQPQHF. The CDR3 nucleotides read TGTGCCAGCAGCTTAGTGACAGGGGCTGGTTACGAGCAGCCCCAGCATTTT.

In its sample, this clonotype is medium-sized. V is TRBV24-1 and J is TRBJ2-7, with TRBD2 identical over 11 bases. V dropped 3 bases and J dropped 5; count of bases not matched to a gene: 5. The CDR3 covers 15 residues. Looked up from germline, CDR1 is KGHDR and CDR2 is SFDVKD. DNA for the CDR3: TGTGCCACCAGTGATATAACTAGCGGGAGCAACGAGCAGTACTTC. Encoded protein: CATSDITSGSNEQYF.

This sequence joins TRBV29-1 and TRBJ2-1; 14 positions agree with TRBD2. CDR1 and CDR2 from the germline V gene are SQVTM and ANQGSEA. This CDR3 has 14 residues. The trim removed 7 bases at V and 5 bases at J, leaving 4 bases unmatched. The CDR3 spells CSEGLAGANNEQFF. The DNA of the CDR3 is TGCAGCGAGGGACTAGCGGGAGCCAACAATGAGCAGTTCTTC.

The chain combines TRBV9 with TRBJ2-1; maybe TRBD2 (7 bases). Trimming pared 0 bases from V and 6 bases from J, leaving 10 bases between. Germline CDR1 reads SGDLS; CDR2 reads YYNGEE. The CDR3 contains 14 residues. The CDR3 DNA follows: TGTGCCAGCAGCGTAGAGGGGGGGGGCAATGAGCAGTTCTTC. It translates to CASSVEGGGNEQFF.

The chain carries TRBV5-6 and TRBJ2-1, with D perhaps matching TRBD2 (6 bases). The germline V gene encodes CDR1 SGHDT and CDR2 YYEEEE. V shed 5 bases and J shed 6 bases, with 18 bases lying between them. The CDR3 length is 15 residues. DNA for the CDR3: TGTGCCAGCAGTCCCGACCAATGGGACTGCAATGAGCAGTTCTTC. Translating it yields CASSPDQWDCNEQFF.

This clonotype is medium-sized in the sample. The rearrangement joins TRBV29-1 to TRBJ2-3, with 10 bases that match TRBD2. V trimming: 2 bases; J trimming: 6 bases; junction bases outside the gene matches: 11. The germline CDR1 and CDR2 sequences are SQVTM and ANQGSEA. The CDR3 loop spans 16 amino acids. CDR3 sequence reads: CSVEPSGGPTRDTQYF. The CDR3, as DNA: TGCAGCGTTGAACCTAGCGGGGGACCGACGAGGGATACGCAGTATTTT.

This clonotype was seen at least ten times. The CDR3 loop is CASSLGTVYNEQFF. Written as DNA, the CDR3 is TGTGCCAGCAGCTTAGGGACAGTCTACAATGAGCAGTTCTTC. V and J are TRBV5-8 and TRBJ2-1, with 7 bases aligning to TRBD1. The ends lost 2 bases at V and 3 bases at J; junction bases unmatched: 2. The CDR3 totals 14 residues. Germline V gene lookup returns CDR1 SGHTS and CDR2 YDEGEE. Drawing the rest from reference TRBV5-8 and TRBJ2-1, the complete variable domain is EAGVTQSPTHLIKTRGQQATLRCSPISGHTSVYWYQQALGLGLQFLLWYDEGEERNRGNFPPRFSGRQFPNYSSELNVNALELEDSALYLCASSLGTVYNEQFFGPGTRLTVL.

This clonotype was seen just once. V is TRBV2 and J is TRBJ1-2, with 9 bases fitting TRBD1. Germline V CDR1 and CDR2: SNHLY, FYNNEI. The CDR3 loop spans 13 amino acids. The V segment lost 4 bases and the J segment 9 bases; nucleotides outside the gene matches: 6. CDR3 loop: CASSVQGQGRYTF. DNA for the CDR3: TGTGCCAGCAGTGTTCAGGGACAGGGCCGCTACACCTTC.

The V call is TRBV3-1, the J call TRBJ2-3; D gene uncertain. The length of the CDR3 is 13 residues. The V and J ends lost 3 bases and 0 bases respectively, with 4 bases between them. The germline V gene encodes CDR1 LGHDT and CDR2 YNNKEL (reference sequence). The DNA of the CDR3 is TGTGCCAGCAGCCACGGTAGCACAGATACGCAGTATTTT. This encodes CASSHGSTDTQYF.

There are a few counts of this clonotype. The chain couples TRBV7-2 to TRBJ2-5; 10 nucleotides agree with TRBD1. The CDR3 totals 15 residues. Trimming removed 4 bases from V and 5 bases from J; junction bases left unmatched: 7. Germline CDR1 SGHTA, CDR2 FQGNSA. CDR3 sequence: CASSYSGTGDETQYF. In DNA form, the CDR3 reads TGTGCCAGCAGCTATTCCGGGACAGGGGACGAGACCCAGTACTTC. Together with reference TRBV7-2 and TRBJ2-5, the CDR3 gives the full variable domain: GAGVSQSPSNKVTEKGKDVELRCDPISGHTALYWYRQSLGQGLEFLIYFQGNSAPDKSGLPSDRFSAERTGGSVSTLTIQRTQQEDSAVYLCASSYSGTGDETQYFGPGTRLLVL.

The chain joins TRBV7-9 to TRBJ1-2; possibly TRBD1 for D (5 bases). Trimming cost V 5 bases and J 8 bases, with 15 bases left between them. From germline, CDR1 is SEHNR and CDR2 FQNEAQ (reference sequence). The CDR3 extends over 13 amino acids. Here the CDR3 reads CASSITRVEGYTF. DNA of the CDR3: TGTGCCAGCAGCATCACCAGGGTAGAAGGCTACACCTTC.

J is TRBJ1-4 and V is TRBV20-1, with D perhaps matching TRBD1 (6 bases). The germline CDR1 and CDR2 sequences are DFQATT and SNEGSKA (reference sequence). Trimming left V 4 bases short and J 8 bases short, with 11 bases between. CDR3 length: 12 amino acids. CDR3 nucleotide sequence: TGCAGTGCTACGGGGGGCAGAGAAAAACTGTTTTTT. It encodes CSATGGREKLFF.

CDR3 residues: CASSNRGPHSNQPQHF. The CDR3 DNA is TGTGCCAGTAGTAACAGGGGACCTCATAGCAATCAGCCCCAGCATTTT. J is TRBJ1-5 and V is TRBV19; 7 bases are a match to TRBD1. This CDR3 is built from 16 residues. Germline V lookup: CDR1 LNHDA, CDR2 SQIVND (reference sequence). V trimming: 4 bases; J trimming: 0 bases; junction bases outside the gene matches: 6.

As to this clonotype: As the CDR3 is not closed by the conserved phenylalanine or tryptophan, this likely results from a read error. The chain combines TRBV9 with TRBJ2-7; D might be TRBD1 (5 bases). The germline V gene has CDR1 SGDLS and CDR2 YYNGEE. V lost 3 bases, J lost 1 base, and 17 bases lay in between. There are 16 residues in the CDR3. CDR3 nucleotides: TGTGCCAGCAGCGATCCCCCGCAGGGATCATCCTACGAGCAGTACCTC. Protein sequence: CASSDPPQGSSYEQYL.

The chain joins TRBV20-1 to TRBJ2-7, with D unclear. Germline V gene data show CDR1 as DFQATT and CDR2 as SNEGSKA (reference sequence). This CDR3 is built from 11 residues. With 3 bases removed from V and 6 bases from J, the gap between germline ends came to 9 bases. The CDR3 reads CSASRRPEQYF. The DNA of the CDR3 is TGCAGTGCTAGTAGAAGACCCGAGCAGTACTTC.

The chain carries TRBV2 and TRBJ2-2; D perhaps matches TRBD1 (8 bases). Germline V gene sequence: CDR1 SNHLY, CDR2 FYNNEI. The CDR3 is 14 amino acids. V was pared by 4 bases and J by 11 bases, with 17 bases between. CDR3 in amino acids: CASSGTGTKGELFF. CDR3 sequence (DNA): TGTGCCAGCAGTGGGACAGGGACTAAGGGCGAGCTGTTTTTT.

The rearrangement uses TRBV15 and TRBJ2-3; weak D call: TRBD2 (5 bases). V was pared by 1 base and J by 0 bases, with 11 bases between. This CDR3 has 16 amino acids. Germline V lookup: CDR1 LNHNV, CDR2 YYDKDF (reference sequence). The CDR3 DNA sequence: TGTGCCACCAGCAGAGGGGCGAGGGAGAGCACAGATACGCAGTATTTT. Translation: CATSRGARESTDTQYF.

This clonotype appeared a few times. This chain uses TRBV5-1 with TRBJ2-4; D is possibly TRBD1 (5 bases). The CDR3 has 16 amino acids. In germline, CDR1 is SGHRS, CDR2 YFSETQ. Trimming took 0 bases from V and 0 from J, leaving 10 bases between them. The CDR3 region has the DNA TGCGCCAGCAGCTTGGAGGGGTCACCAGCCAAAAACATTCAGTACTTC. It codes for CASSLEGSPAKNIQYF.